Listed below are T cell receptor beta chains from one sample, sequenced in a study of cytomegalovirus exposure and HLA in healthy donors. Sequencing used immunoSEQ multiplex PCR; TCRdb keeps in-frame clones, though not all of them. Of 150,000 to 200,000 clones listed, 12% are singletons. The sequenced sample consisted of PBMCs. The receptors shown here come from a middle-aged man in good health and CMV-seropositive. The CDR3 runs from the conserved cysteine through the conserved F or W. A D gene is named only where the DNA matches it firmly. Rows give clone size only sometimes, using once, few, many, or a class for an expanded clone.

clone size	V gene	D gene	J gene	CDR3 protein	CDR3 DNA
.	TRBV11-2	.	TRBJ1-6	CASSPVEGFSPLHF	TGTGCCAGCAGCCCGGTGGAGGGCTTTTCACCCCTCCACTTT
few	TRBV27	.	TRBJ1-2	CASTSVAGRPNYGYTF	TGTGCCAGCACCTCCGTGGCAGGGAGGCCTAACTATGGCTACACCTTC
.	TRBV4-1	TRBD1	TRBJ1-1	CASSQGPGQRVTEAFF	TGCGCCAGCAGCCAGGGACCGGGACAGCGGGTCACTGAAGCTTTCTTT
few	TRBV5-6	TRBD1	TRBJ2-1	CASIFRQGGGSYNEQFF	TGTGCCAGCATCTTTAGACAGGGGGGAGGCTCCTACAATGAGCAGTTCTTC
.	TRBV28	.	TRBJ1-2	CASSYRERGYTF	TGTGCCAGCAGTTACAGGGAGCGGGGCTACACCTTC
.	TRBV5-4	.	TRBJ1-2	CASSPAPEEYLYGYTF	TGTGCCAGCAGCCCCGCTCCCGAGGAATACCTCTATGGCTACACCTTC
.	TRBV6-5	.	TRBJ2-5	CASSGPGGETQYF	TGTGCCAGCAGTGGGCCAGGGGGGGAGACCCAGTACTTC
few	TRBV19	.	TRBJ2-5	CASKEGNQETQYF	TGTGCCAGTAAGGAGGGGAATCAAGAGACCCAGTACTTC
.	TRBV27	TRBD2	TRBJ2-1	CASSSSTGTSSYNEQFF	TGTGCCAGCAGTTCCTCTACCGGGACTAGCTCCTACAATGAGCAGTTCTTC
.	TRBV30	.	TRBJ1-2	CAWSEVRDTF	TGTGCCTGGAGCGAGGTTCGAGACACCTTC
.	TRBV10-2	TRBD1	TRBJ2-3	CASSESGSSGQVTDTQYF	TGCGCCAGCAGTGAGTCGGGATCTTCGGGACAGGTAACAGATACGCAGTATTTT
few	TRBV10-3	TRBD1	TRBJ1-2	CAISGQQGDYGYTF	TGTGCCATCAGCGGCCAACAGGGGGACTATGGCTACACCTTC
few	TRBV6-6	TRBD1	TRBJ1-1	CASTLPTGMNTEAFF	TGTGCCAGCACCCTTCCGACAGGGATGAACACTGAAGCTTTCTTT
few	TRBV5-1	.	TRBJ2-1	CASSLGLATGEQFF	TGCGCCAGCAGCTTGGGACTGGCCACAGGGGAGCAGTTCTTC
.	TRBV7-8	TRBD1	TRBJ1-1	CASSSRQGASTEAFF	TGTGCCAGCAGCTCGAGACAGGGGGCGAGCACTGAAGCTTTCTTT
few	TRBV9	.	TRBJ2-1	CASSVGPGHDNEQFF	TGTGCCAGCAGCGTTGGACCGGGACACGACAATGAGCAGTTCTTC
.	TRBV21-1	.	TRBJ1-5	CASSKGRGYSNQPQHF	TGTGCCAGCAGCAAAGGGAGGGGTTATAGCAATCAGCCCCAGCATTTT
few	TRBV4-3	.	TRBJ1-2	CASSPRDFYGYTF	TGCGCCAGCAGCCCCCGTGACTTCTATGGCTACACCTTC
.	TRBV19	TRBD1	TRBJ1-6	CASRDRGAGLRNSPLHF	TGTGCCAGTAGGGACAGGGGAGCGGGTCTTCGTAATTCACCCCTCCACTTT
.	TRBV10-2	TRBD1	TRBJ2-3	CASEQGANPPQYF	TGCGCCAGCGAACAGGGGGCAAACCCTCCGCAGTATTTT
.	TRBV9	TRBD1	TRBJ2-5	CASSGAQGVGETQYF	TGTGCCAGCAGCGGAGCTCAGGGGGTTGGAGAGACCCAGTACTTC
.	TRBV10-3	TRBD1	TRBJ2-2	CAIGGTGGTGELFF	TGTGCCATCGGGGGGACAGGGGGAACCGGGGAGCTGTTTTTT
few	TRBV7-9	TRBD1	TRBJ2-5	CASSPDRGRVLETQYF	TGTGCCAGCAGCCCCGACAGGGGGAGGGTTTTGGAGACCCAGTACTTC
.	TRBV4-3	TRBD1	TRBJ1-6	CASSQTTGLGSPLHF	TGCGCCAGCAGCCAAACGACAGGGCTCGGGTCACCCCTCCACTTT
few	TRBV11-3	.	TRBJ1-6	CASSLGAWGSPLHF	TGTGCCAGCAGCTTGGGGGCCTGGGGATCACCCCTCCACTTT
few	TRBV5-1	.	TRBJ1-1	CASSNRLNTEAFF	TGCGCCAGCAGCAACAGGCTGAACACTGAAGCTTTCTTT
.	TRBV5-4	TRBD1	TRBJ2-1	CASSALQGAIGNEQFF	TGTGCCAGCAGCGCACTACAGGGGGCGATCGGCAATGAGCAGTTCTTC
.	TRBV2	TRBD1	TRBJ2-7	CASSRQGVNEQYF	TGTGCCAGCAGCAGACAGGGGGTAAACGAGCAGTACTTC
.	TRBV6-7	.	TRBJ1-1	CASSYSRPPGGKTEAFF	TGTGCCAGCAGTTACTCGAGGCCCCCGGGAGGGAAAACTGAAGCTTTCTTT
many	TRBV4-3	TRBD1	TRBJ2-5	CASSQDQPGQGWETQYF	TGCGCCAGCAGCCAAGATCAACCGGGACAGGGGTGGGAGACCCAGTACTTC
few	TRBV12-2	.	TRBJ2-7	CASRFQGYDYEQYF	TGTGCAAGTCGCTTTCAGGGCTACGACTACGAGCAGTACTTC
few	TRBV11-3	TRBD2	TRBJ2-1	CASSLVSGGAKFF	TGTGCCAGCAGCTTAGTGTCCGGGGGGGCCAAGTTCTTC
.	TRBV7-3	.	TRBJ1-2	CASSLTSRDSGGGYTF	TGTGCCAGCAGCTTAACGTCGAGGGATTCGGGGGGCGGCTACACCTTC
.	TRBV6-6	.	TRBJ1-4	CASSLGGRNEKLFF	TGTGCCAGCAGCTTGGGGGGACGAAATGAAAAACTGTTTTTT
few	TRBV29-1	.	TRBJ1-2	CSVTGGDGSGYTF	TGCAGCGTTACGGGAGGGGACGGATCCGGCTACACCTTC
.	TRBV6-5	.	TRBJ1-3	CASGTSGNTIYF	TGTGCCTCAGGGACATCTGGAAACACCATATATTTT
.	TRBV14	.	TRBJ2-5	CASSPPGLTHGAQYF	TGTGCCAGCAGCCCCCCGGGCCTTACCCACGGGGCCCAGTACTTC
.	TRBV6-5	.	TRBJ1-1	CASSYSPGTEAFF	TGTGCCAGCAGTTACTCCCCGGGCACTGAAGCTTTCTTT
.	TRBV6-4	.	TRBJ2-5	CASSRGPQETQYF	TGTGCCAGCAGTAGGGGCCCTCAAGAGACCCAGTACTTC
few	TRBV2	TRBD1	TRBJ1-5	CASTRDRGMSQPQHF	TGTGCCAGCACCCGGGACAGGGGGATGAGTCAGCCCCAGCATTTT
few	TRBV7-9	TRBD1	TRBJ2-1	CASSPYGTGSHEQFF	TGTGCCAGCAGCCCTTACGGGACAGGGTCCCATGAGCAGTTCTTC
few	TRBV6-4	.	TRBJ1-2	CASSEGEGENGYTF	TGTGCCAGCAGTGAGGGTGAGGGAGAGAATGGCTACACCTTC
.	TRBV5-4	.	TRBJ2-3	CASSLAGRGRTDTQYF	TGTGCCAGCAGCTTGGCGGGGCGGGGCCGCACAGATACGCAGTATTTT
.	TRBV28	TRBD2	TRBJ2-1	CASSPSGGHNEQFF	TGTGCCAGCAGTCCTAGCGGGGGGCACAATGAGCAGTTCTTC
few	TRBV6-5	.	TRBJ1-1	CASSETGGAEAFF	TGTGCCAGCAGCGAAACGGGGGGCGCTGAAGCTTTCTTT
.	TRBV5-4	TRBD2	TRBJ2-5	CASSLDRLAGGQETQYF	TGTGCCAGCAGCTTGGATCGATTAGCGGGGGGCCAAGAGACCCAGTACTTC
few	TRBV5-1	TRBD2	TRBJ2-1	CASSGRGGGDEQFF	TGCGCCAGCAGCGGACGGGGGGGCGGCGATGAGCAGTTCTTC
few	TRBV11-3	TRBD1	TRBJ1-1	CASSSTGMGSEAFF	TGTGCCAGCAGCTCGACAGGGATGGGATCTGAAGCTTTCTTT
few	TRBV7-9	.	TRBJ2-4	CASSLPLLQVKNIQYF	TGTGCCAGCAGCTTGCCCCTCCTACAGGTTAAAAACATTCAGTACTTC
.	TRBV5-1	TRBD1	TRBJ2-1	CASTQGDEQFF	TGCGCCAGCACACAGGGGGATGAGCAGTTCTTC
few	TRBV19	.	TRBJ2-2	CASSLGAFTTGELFF	TGTGCCAGTAGTCTTGGGGCCTTCACTACGGGGGAGCTGTTTTTT
.	TRBV9	.	TRBJ2-3	CASSPRRGRYGNTQYF	TGTGCCAGCAGCCCTCGACGGGGGAGGTACGGCAATACGCAGTATTTT
.	TRBV7-3	.	TRBJ2-2	CASSYGPGNGELFF	TGTGCCAGCAGCTACGGGCCCGGGAACGGGGAGCTGTTTTTT
few	TRBV6-1	.	TRBJ1-1	CASSEAGARNTEAFF	TGTGCCAGCAGTGAGGCAGGGGCCAGGAACACTGAAGCTTTCTTT
.	TRBV14	.	TRBJ1-2	CASSPGDYGYTF	TGTGCCAGCAGCCCCGGGGACTATGGCTACACCTTC
.	TRBV11-3	TRBD2	TRBJ2-3	CASSFFGLAGDTQYF	TGTGCCAGCAGCTTTTTCGGGCTAGCGGGAGATACGCAGTATTTT